Listed here are 29 T cell receptor beta chains from one sample, sequenced in a study of shared clonotypes between healthy human individuals. Some clones are missing from TCRdb's copy, which holds only in-frame ones; the method was immunoSEQ multiplex PCR. In the table there are 2 million to 2.5 million clones, more than 90% of which are singletons. Source material: naive CD4+ T cells sorted from blood. Indicated subset: CD45RA+ positively selected. The receptors were sampled from a man younger than 35 in good health.

The chain combines TRBV6-5 with TRBJ2-7, with TRBD1 matching over 7 bases. Unmatched junction bases numbered 10, after V lost 5 bases and J lost 3 bases. CDR1 MNHEY and CDR2 SVGAGI come from the germline V gene. This CDR3 comprises 15 residues. The CDR3 DNA follows: TGTGCCAGCAGTCAGGGACAGATCCAGCTCTACGAGCAGTACTTC. It specifies CASSQGQIQLYEQYF.

The V call is TRBV13, the J call TRBJ1-1, with a tentative D call TRBD1 (5 bases). The CDR3 is 13 amino acids. Germline V gene lookup returns CDR1 PRHDT and CDR2 FYEKMQ (reference sequence). The V end was cut by 3 bases, the J end by 4 bases, with 9 bases between. The CDR3 loop is CASSFQGGTEAFF. The CDR3 DNA sequence: TGTGCCAGCAGCTTTCAGGGAGGCACTGAAGCTTTCTTT.

Only a few counts were recorded for this clone. The chain employs TRBV6-1 and TRBJ2-3, with a weak D call TRBD2 (6 bases). The CDR3 sequence is 16 residues long. Germline assignment: CDR1 MNHNS and CDR2 SASEGT. The ends were cut back, 0 bases at V and 0 bases at J, with 10 bases in the middle. The CDR3: CASSEAAGTSTDTQYF. CDR3 coding DNA: TGTGCCAGCAGTGAAGCTGCGGGAACTAGCACAGATACGCAGTATTTT.

The chain is built from TRBV5-1 and TRBJ2-5, with D unresolved. The CDR3 extends over 15 amino acids. V lost 0 bases and J lost 4, with 13 bases in between. Germline assignment: CDR1 SGHRS and CDR2 YFSETQ. In DNA form, the CDR3 reads TGCGCCAGCAGCTTGGGTAGTATGGCAGGAGAGACCCAGTACTTC. Translation: CASSLGSMAGETQYF.

The V and J genes are TRBV7-9 and TRBJ1-1; 8 nucleotides line up with TRBD1. The CDR3 is 15 residues long. Germline V gives CDR1 SEHNR, CDR2 FQNEAQ (reference sequence). V trimming: 1 base; J trimming: 0 bases; junction bases outside the gene matches: 1. The CDR3 protein is CASSLGGQVNTEAFF. Here the CDR3 DNA reads TGTGCCAGCAGCTTAGGGGGACAGGTGAACACTGAAGCTTTCTTT.

This sequence joins TRBV28 and TRBJ1-4; D is ambiguous. CDR1 MDHEN and CDR2 SYDVKM come from the germline V gene. Trimming left V 4 bases short and J 8 bases short, with 17 bases between. The CDR3 contains 15 residues. CDR3 sequence (DNA): TGTGCCAGCAGTTCCCGAGGCGTCCCCCCAGAAAAACTGTTTTTT. Amino acids: CASSSRGVPPEKLFF.

The chain couples TRBV19 to TRBJ1-3; TRBD1 might be the D (5 bases). The CDR3 totals 14 residues. Germline values: CDR1 LNHDA, CDR2 SQIVND (reference sequence). Trimming took off 6 bases at V and 0 bases at J, with 9 bases between the two ends. The CDR3 region is CASREGNSGNTIYF. For the CDR3, the DNA is TGTGCCAGTAGGGAGGGGAACTCTGGAAACACCATATATTTT.

The J gene is TRBJ1-1, the V gene TRBV5-1, with D perhaps matching TRBD1 (6 bases). The CDR3 totals 16 residues. Germline V lookup: CDR1 SGHRS, CDR2 YFSETQ. The V end was cut by 2 bases, the J end by 4 bases, with 18 bases between. The CDR3 region is CASSLGGALLGTEAFF. The CDR3 DNA sequence: TGCGCCAGCAGCTTAGGGGGGGCGCTTTTGGGCACTGAAGCTTTCTTT.

The rearrangement joins TRBV18 to TRBJ2-5, with D perhaps being TRBD1 or TRBD2 (5 bases each). This CDR3 spans 15 amino acids. V shed 0 bases and J shed 5 bases, with 13 bases lying between them. Germline lookup yields CDR1 KGHSH and CDR2 LQKENI. For the CDR3, the DNA is TGTGCCAGCTCACCACCCGTCAGGGACGGGGAGACCCAGTACTTC. This translates into CASSPPVRDGETQYF.

The genes are TRBV18 and TRBJ2-1; possibly TRBD2 for D (6 bases). The V end lost 0 bases, the J end lost 8 bases, and 14 bases lay between the germline ends. From germline, CDR1 is KGHSH and CDR2 LQKENI. This CDR3 region has 15 residues. CDR3 sequence: CASSPPGDSIDEQFF. The CDR3 DNA sequence: TGTGCCAGCTCACCACCCGGGGACTCCATCGATGAGCAGTTCTTC.

This chain uses TRBV2 with TRBJ2-6; possibly TRBD1 for D (6 bases). The germline V gene has CDR1 SNHLY and CDR2 FYNNEI. The CDR3 has 17 residues. Trimming removed 6 bases at V and 0 bases at J, with 15 bases between. The CDR3 DNA follows: TGTGCCAGCAGAAGAACAGGGAATCTCTCTGGGGCCAACGTCCTGACTTTC. Translating it yields CASRRTGNLSGANVLTF. Complete variable domain (other parts from reference TRBV2 and TRBJ2-6): EPEVTQTPSHQVTQMGQEVILRCVPISNHLYFYWYRQILGQKVEFLVSFYNNEISEKSEIFDDQFSVERPDGSNFTLKIRSTKLEDSAMYFCASRRTGNLSGANVLTFGAGSRLTVL.

This chain uses TRBV18 with TRBJ2-7, with 12 bases matching TRBD2. The CDR3 is 18 amino acids. The junction had 13 bases not matched to a gene; V was cut back by 4 bases and J by 3 bases. Germline CDR1 KGHSH, CDR2 LQKENI. The CDR3 DNA sequence: TGTGCCAGCTCACTTGGACTAGCGGGGAGACTCAAATTCTACGAGCAGTACTTC. Amino acids: CASSLGLAGRLKFYEQYF.

V usage is TRBV20-1 and J usage is TRBJ2-7; D gene ambiguous. V dropped 6 bases and J dropped 0 bases, with 3 bases sitting between them. CDR1 and CDR2 from the germline V gene are DFQATT and SNEGSKA (reference sequence). The CDR3 is made up of 10 amino acids. CDR3 coding DNA: TGCAGTGCACACTCCTACGAGCAGTACTTC. Amino acids: CSAHSYEQYF.

This chain uses TRBV7-6 with TRBJ2-7; D is undetermined. The length of the CDR3 is 13 residues. Trimming took 2 bases from V and 3 from J, leaving 8 bases between them. The V gene's germline CDR1 is SGHVS and CDR2 FNYEAQ. This chain's CDR3 is CASSLNSNYEQYF. The DNA of the CDR3 is TGTGCCAGCAGCTTAAACAGTAACTACGAGCAGTACTTC.

The rearrangement joins TRBV18 to TRBJ2-1; 10 bases match TRBD1. V lost 3 bases to trimming and J lost 6 bases; unmatched junction nucleotides: 5. Germline CDR1 is KGHSH and CDR2 is LQKENI. The CDR3 contains 15 residues. CDR3 sequence (DNA): TGTGCCAGCTCACCCGGGACAGGGGTTGTCAATGAGCAGTTCTTC. It specifies CASSPGTGVVNEQFF.

Only one count was recorded for this clone. CDR3 loop: CAWKVDSRSEAFF. The CDR3 DNA is TGTGCCTGGAAGGTTGACAGTAGGAGTGAAGCTTTCTTT. The chain uses TRBV30 and TRBJ1-1; a possible D gene is TRBD1 (5 bases). Germline-derived CDR1 and CDR2 are GTSNPN and SVGIG (reference sequence). V lost 4 bases and J 7 bases, leaving 16 bases between the germline ends. CDR3 length: 13 amino acids.

The chain couples TRBV7-9 to TRBJ1-2, with D possibly being TRBD1 (5 bases). The CDR3 extends over 16 amino acids. Trimming removed 2 bases from V and 4 bases from J, with 17 bases in between. CDR1 and CDR2 (germline): SEHNR, FQNEAQ (reference sequence). Here the CDR3 reads CASSLFSGGLVYGYTF. CDR3 nucleotides: TGTGCCAGCAGCTTATTCTCGGGGGGTCTGGTCTATGGCTACACCTTC.

The J gene is TRBJ2-5, the V gene TRBV28; 9 nucleotides align to TRBD1. Germline trimming cut 3 bases from V and 5 bases from J; bases unmatched to any gene: 19. The CDR3 has 19 residues. Germline assignment: CDR1 MDHEN and CDR2 SYDVKM. CDR3: CASSFSILEWDRVIETQYF. CDR3 bases: TGTGCCAGCAGTTTCTCAATACTAGAGTGGGACAGGGTGATCGAGACCCAGTACTTC.

This sequence joins TRBV5-1 and TRBJ2-1; D is unresolved. From germline, CDR1 is SGHRS and CDR2 YFSETQ. The length of the CDR3 is 15 residues. The germline V and J ends were trimmed by 2 bases and 8 bases, with 17 bases remaining between them. The CDR3 region is CASSFFQIHGDEQFF. The CDR3 DNA reads as TGCGCCAGCAGCTTTTTCCAGATACATGGGGATGAGCAGTTCTTC. The full variable domain, its missing parts supplied by reference TRBV5-1 and TRBJ2-1, is KAGVTQTPRYLIKTRGQQVTLSCSPISGHRSVSWYQQTPGQGLQFLFEYFSETQRNKGNFPGRFSGRQFSNSRSEMNVSTLELGDSALYLCASSFFQIHGDEQFFGPGTRLTVL.

The chain recombines TRBV28 with TRBJ1-6, with TRBD1 as a possible D gene (6 bases). This CDR3 is 17 amino acids long. Trimming shortened V by 7 bases and J by 0 bases, and 16 bases separated the two germline ends. Germline lookup yields CDR1 MDHEN and CDR2 SYDVKM. CDR3 loop: CASTQGGSPSYNSPLHF. The CDR3 nucleotides read TGTGCCAGCACACAAGGGGGGAGTCCCTCCTATAATTCACCCCTCCACTTT.

The chain has TRBV6-6 and TRBJ1-6; TRBD1 matches at 8 bases. The CDR3 runs 14 residues. Trimming at V came to 7 bases and at J to 3 bases, leaving 2 bases not matched to a gene. Germline CDR1 reads MNHNY; CDR2 reads SVGAGI (reference sequence). CDR3 nucleotides: TGTGCCAGCACTGGGACAGGCTATAATTCACCCCTCCACTTT. Residues: CASTGTGYNSPLHF.

The rearrangement links TRBV5-4 to TRBJ2-7; D call uncertain. The length of the CDR3 is 13 residues. CDR1 SGHNT and CDR2 YYREEE come from the germline V gene (reference sequence). Trimming took 0 bases from V and 3 from J, leaving 7 bases between them. In nucleotides, the CDR3 is TGTGCCAGCAGCTTGGAGGTCGGCTACGAGCAGTACTTC. Amino acids: CASSLEVGYEQYF.

The rearrangement joins TRBV2 to TRBJ1-1; 10 nucleotides agree with TRBD1. V lost 3 bases, J lost 6 bases, and 13 bases stayed unmatched. Per germline, CDR1 SNHLY and CDR2 FYNNEI. The CDR3 is made up of 17 amino acids. DNA for the CDR3: TGTGCCAGCAGTGATAGGGACAGGGGTAGTCAAGGGGCTGAAGCTTTCTTT. Translated, it gives CASSDRDRGSQGAEAFF.

V and J are TRBV29-1 and TRBJ2-5; D is unresolved. With 6 bases removed from V and 4 bases from J, the gap between germline ends came to 9 bases. CDR1 and CDR2 from the germline V gene are SQVTM and ANQGSEA. CDR3 length: 11 amino acids. CDR3 protein: CSVRKGETQYF. The CDR3 DNA sequence: TGCAGCGTGCGGAAGGGAGAGACCCAGTACTTC.

CDR3 nucleotide sequence: TGTGCCAGCAGCGTCGGGACCAGCACAGATACGCAGTATTTT. Translated, it gives CASSVGTSTDTQYF. V gene TRBV7-2 combines with J gene TRBJ2-3; D is perhaps TRBD1 or TRBD2 (5 bases each). V was trimmed by 5 bases and J by 0 bases, leaving 9 bases between them. In germline, CDR1 is SGHTA, CDR2 FQGNSA. This CDR3 is built from 14 residues.

A word on this clone: Other DNA sequences of this sample code for an identical CDR3. The chain employs TRBV6-5 and TRBJ1-2; D is ambiguous. CDR1 and CDR2 (germline): MNHEY, SVGAGI. This CDR3 spans 14 amino acids. V was clipped by 0 bases and J by 5 bases, with 10 bases between them. This chain's CDR3 is CASSYSREGYGYTF. CDR3 sequence (DNA): TGTGCCAGCAGTTACTCGAGAGAAGGGTATGGCTACACCTTC.

V usage is TRBV12-5 and J usage is TRBJ1-3; D unresolved. From germline, CDR1 is LGHNT and CDR2 FRNRAP. The ends were cut back, 6 bases at V and 0 bases at J, with 9 bases in the middle. The CDR3 runs to 14 residues. This CDR3 reads CASGPGNSGNTIYF. CDR3 DNA sequence: TGTGCTAGTGGCCCTGGAAACTCTGGAAACACCATATATTTT.

The V gene is TRBV25-1, the J gene TRBJ1-6, with TRBD1 as a possible D gene (5 bases). The CDR3 runs to 12 residues. V was clipped by 8 bases and J by 7 bases, with 9 bases between them. The V gene's germline CDR1 is MGHDK and CDR2 SYGVNS. The CDR3 loop reads CASRTLNSPLHF. The CDR3 DNA follows: TGTGCCAGCCGGACATTGAATTCACCCCTCCACTTT.

The CDR3 sequence: CASSAEVGTGELFF. CDR3 nucleotides: TGTGCCAGCAGTGCGGAGGTTGGGACCGGGGAGCTGTTTTTT. V usage is TRBV2 and J usage is TRBJ2-2; D is perhaps TRBD2 (5 bases). The V end was cut by 4 bases, the J end by 5 bases, with 11 bases between. The CDR3 length is 14 residues. The germline V gene has CDR1 SNHLY and CDR2 FYNNEI.